Listed here are 26 T cell receptor beta chains from one sample, sequenced in a study of blood T cell repertoires in COVID-19. Profiling relied on immunoSEQ multiplex PCR, and the TCRdb table lists in-frame clones only, not all of them. Among some 290,000 clones, roughly 90% were seen once, and the ten largest hold over 2%. Sequencing input: peripheral blood. The receptors here all came from a woman between 45 and 65 years old who had recovered from COVID-19.

Only a few counts were recorded for this clone. This chain links TRBV12-1 with TRBJ1-5; the D call TRBD1 from the table was never checked on the DNA. TRBV12-1 is tagged as a pseudogene. The CDR3 is made up of 14 amino acids. This CDR3 is CASSFTQGDQPQHF. Written as DNA, the CDR3 is TGTGCCAGCAGCTTCACACAGGGTGATCAGCCCCAGCATTTT.

This clone was detected once. This rearrangement joins TRBV4-1 to TRBJ2-7; 10 bases agree with TRBD1. Trimming took 4 bases from V and 6 from J; bases not matched to a gene: 9. Looked up from germline, CDR1 is MGHRA and CDR2 is YSYEKL. The CDR3 length is 15 residues. The CDR3 DNA reads TGCGCCAGCAGCCTCCAGGACAGGGGGGATAGCGAGCAGTACTTC. Translated: CASSLQDRGDSEQYF.

The genes are TRBV7-8 and TRBJ1-1, with 8 bases that match TRBD1. The V gene end was trimmed by 2 bases and the J gene end by 4 bases; junction bases not matched to a gene: 9. Germline CDR1 is SGHVS and CDR2 is FQNEAQ. The CDR3 is 16 residues long. The CDR3 DNA sequence: TGTGCCAGCAGCTTATTTACCAGGGGGCTAGGCACTGAAGCTTTCTTT. This sequence encodes CASSLFTRGLGTEAFF.

The gene calls are TRBV30 and TRBJ2-3, with TRBD2 matching over 12 bases. CDR3 length: 16 residues. The germline CDR1 and CDR2 sequences are GTSNPN and SVGIG (reference sequence). Losses at the gene ends were 1 base for V and 3 bases for J; bases not matched to a gene: 5. The CDR3 reads CAWSALAGGRTDTQYF. The CDR3 bases are TGTGCCTGGAGTGCCCTAGCGGGGGGGCGAACAGATACGCAGTATTTT.

Written as DNA, the CDR3 is TGTGCCAGTAGTATCCGGGGGTATGGTGACACTGAAGCTTTCTTT. Protein sequence: CASSIRGYGDTEAFF. The rearrangement joins TRBV19 to TRBJ1-1, with D perhaps matching TRBD1 (5 bases). Per germline, CDR1 LNHDA and CDR2 SQIVND (reference sequence). Trimming took off 3 bases at V and 3 bases at J, with 14 bases between the two ends. This CDR3 is built from 15 residues.

The chain links TRBV10-3 to TRBJ2-3; 15 bases agree with TRBD2. Trimming at V came to 7 bases and at J to 6 bases, leaving 8 bases not matched to a gene. This CDR3 has 16 residues. Germline V gene lookup returns CDR1 ENHRY and CDR2 SYGVKD. The CDR3 sequence: CAINAGLAGGLDTQYF. CDR3 DNA sequence: TGTGCCATCAATGCCGGACTAGCGGGAGGGCTGGATACGCAGTATTTT.

The chain employs TRBV7-2 and TRBJ2-3; the match to TRBD1 covers 10 bases. CDR1 and CDR2 (germline): SGHTA, FQGNSA. Trimming removed 5 bases from V and 0 bases from J; junction bases left unmatched: 2. The CDR3 consists of 15 residues. DNA for the CDR3: TGTGCCAGCAGCAGGGGACAGGGGAGCACAGATACGCAGTATTTT. Amino acids: CASSRGQGSTDTQYF.

The chain combines TRBV6-5 with TRBJ1-5; possible D gene TRBD1, 5 bases. V was trimmed by 2 bases and J by 5 bases, leaving 10 bases between them. Germline-derived CDR1 and CDR2 are MNHEY and SVGAGI. The CDR3 is 14 amino acids. The DNA for the CDR3 is TGTGCCAGCAGTTACAACCGGGGGTATCAGCCCCAGCATTTT. It encodes CASSYNRGYQPQHF.

This chain uses TRBV29-1 with TRBJ2-2; 14 nucleotides align to TRBD2. Germline V gene data show CDR1 as SQVTM and CDR2 as ANQGSEA. This CDR3 has 18 residues. The V and J ends lost 7 bases and 2 bases, in that order; junction bases with no gene match: 12. DNA of the CDR3: TGCAGCGCTACCCTTAAGGGACTAGCGGGAGCAAACACCGGGGAGCTGTTTTTT. This encodes CSATLKGLAGANTGELFF.

The chain combines TRBV12-5 with TRBJ2-1; TRBD1 is a possible D gene (5 bases). The CDR3 totals 15 residues. Trimming shortened V by 0 bases and J by 5 bases, and 11 bases separated the two germline ends. The germline V gene encodes CDR1 LGHNT and CDR2 FRNRAP. The CDR3 protein is CASGLVPGKHNEQFF. CDR3 sequence (DNA): TGTGCTAGTGGTTTGGTACCAGGGAAACACAATGAGCAGTTCTTC.

The chain recombines TRBV18 with TRBJ1-1; D unclear. Trimming took off 3 bases at V and 2 bases at J, with 22 bases between the two ends. CDR3 length: 18 residues. The germline gives CDR1 KGHSH, CDR2 LQKENI. CDR3 bases: TGTGCCAGCTCACCCCTTGTAGCCGGGGTGTGGTCAAACACTGAAGCTTTCTTT. Protein product: CASSPLVAGVWSNTEAFF.

The V call is TRBV27, the J call TRBJ2-3, with a possible D match to TRBD1 (5 bases). Germline lookup yields CDR1 MNHEY and CDR2 SMNVEV (reference sequence). V dropped 2 bases and J dropped 4 bases, with 13 bases sitting between them. The length of the CDR3 is 15 residues. The CDR3 nucleotides are TGTGCCAGCAGTTTAGGGCAGGGTTGGGCAGATACGCAGTATTTT. Protein product: CASSLGQGWADTQYF.

The rearrangement joins TRBV12-3 or TRBV12-4 to TRBJ1-1, with D perhaps matching TRBD1 (6 bases). This CDR3 comprises 13 residues. The V end was cut by 2 bases, the J end by 11 bases, with 15 bases between. The CDR3 nucleotides read TGTGCCAGCAGTTTACGTGAGGACAGTTCGGCTTTCTTT. This translates into CASSLREDSSAFF.

The chain employs TRBV15 and TRBJ2-1; 14 nucleotides align to TRBD2. V shed 4 bases and J 0 bases; nucleotides not matched to a gene: 2. The CDR3 has 17 residues. Looked up from germline, CDR1 is LNHNV and CDR2 is YYDKDF (reference sequence). The CDR3 sequence: CATSKGTSGSSYNEQFF. Here the CDR3 DNA reads TGTGCCACCAGCAAAGGGACTAGCGGGAGCTCCTACAATGAGCAGTTCTTC.

The J gene is TRBJ2-7, the V gene TRBV5-1; 9 bases map to TRBD1. The CDR3 runs 15 residues. The V and J ends lost 4 bases and 6 bases, in that order; junction bases with no gene match: 11. Germline CDR1 SGHRS, CDR2 YFSETQ. The CDR3 bases are TGCGCCAGCAGCCCCAGAACAGGGGGCCTTGGCGAGCAGTACTTC. It encodes CASSPRTGGLGEQYF.

V gene TRBV25-1 combines with J gene TRBJ1-2; 9 nucleotides align to TRBD1. The CDR3 sequence is 16 residues long. Trimming removed 5 bases from V and 6 bases from J; junction bases left unmatched: 13. CDR1 MGHDK and CDR2 SYGVNS come from the germline V gene. CDR3 nucleotide sequence: TGTGCCAGCAGTATCCCAGTAAGTAGGACAGGGGATGGCTACACCTTC. It translates to CASSIPVSRTGDGYTF.

The CDR3 nucleotides are TGTGCCAGTAGTATCGACAGGGGAAGTGGCTACACCTTC. Translated: CASSIDRGSGYTF. The chain has TRBV19 and TRBJ1-2; 8 bases align to TRBD1. There are 13 residues in the CDR3. From germline, CDR1 is LNHDA and CDR2 SQIVND (reference sequence). V shed 3 bases and J 7 bases; nucleotides not matched to a gene: 4.

The chain is built from TRBV28 and TRBJ2-1; tentative D call: TRBD2 (6 bases). CDR3 length: 16 amino acids. Germline lookup yields CDR1 MDHEN and CDR2 SYDVKM. V lost 7 bases to trimming and J lost 3 bases, with 19 bases between them. Here the CDR3 reads CASTPRRAGFYNEQFF. The CDR3 DNA follows: TGTGCCAGCACCCCCCGCCGGGCGGGGTTCTACAATGAGCAGTTCTTC.

The chain links TRBV9 to TRBJ1-4; TRBD1 might be the D (6 bases). Germline V gives CDR1 SGDLS, CDR2 YYNGEE. The CDR3 is made up of 16 amino acids. V was pared by 0 bases and J by 3 bases, with 12 bases between. CDR3 nucleotides: TGTGCCAGCAGCGTAGATCGGACAGCTCCTAATGAAAAACTGTTTTTT. This codes for CASSVDRTAPNEKLFF.

The CDR3 spells CSVGGGGYGYTF. CDR3 in DNA: TGCAGCGTTGGAGGAGGTGGGTATGGCTACACCTTC. The J gene is TRBJ1-2, the V gene TRBV29-1; D is ambiguous. CDR1 is SQVTM, CDR2 ANQGSEA, per germline. V lost 4 bases to trimming and J lost 5 bases, with 11 bases between them. There are 12 residues in the CDR3.

This clone was picked up one time. V gene TRBV5-1 combines with J gene TRBJ1-1; perhaps TRBD1 as D (6 bases). Germline CDR1 and CDR2: SGHRS and YFSETQ. Trimming removed 3 bases at V and 7 bases at J, with 10 bases between. The CDR3 runs to 12 residues. CDR3: CASSSQGNEAFF. CDR3 in DNA: TGCGCCAGCAGCTCACAGGGAAATGAAGCTTTCTTT.

V is TRBV6-5 and J is TRBJ2-5; the match to TRBD2 covers 9 bases. Germline V gives CDR1 MNHEY, CDR2 SVGAGI. This CDR3 is built from 13 residues. Trimming cost V 4 bases and J 4 bases; bases outside gene matches: 1. The chain's CDR3 is CASSLAGAETQYF. CDR3 bases: TGTGCCAGCAGTTTAGCGGGAGCAGAGACCCAGTACTTC.

The chain couples TRBV10-2 to TRBJ2-4; D possibly corresponds to TRBD2 (6 bases). Trimming removed 2 bases from V and 4 bases from J, with 12 bases in between. The CDR3 is made up of 15 amino acids. Per germline, CDR1 WSHSY and CDR2 SAAADI. CDR3 nucleotide sequence: TGCGCCAGCAGTGAGGGGTGGGGGGTGAAAAACATTCAGTACTTC. This translates into CASSEGWGVKNIQYF.

The chain combines TRBV6-1 with TRBJ2-1; 8 positions agree with TRBD2. CDR1 and CDR2 (germline): MNHNS, SASEGT. The junction had 4 bases not matched to a gene; V was cut back by 0 bases and J by 6 bases. CDR3 length: 15 residues. CDR3 region: CASSEAFGGGNEQFF. The DNA for the CDR3 is TGTGCCAGCAGTGAAGCGTTCGGGGGGGGCAATGAGCAGTTCTTC.

V gene TRBV10-3 combines with J gene TRBJ1-2, with TRBD1 as a possible D gene (5 bases). V lost 6 bases and J 4 bases, leaving 12 bases between the germline ends. The CDR3 contains 13 residues. Germline V gene lookup returns CDR1 ENHRY and CDR2 SYGVKD. The CDR3 DNA reads TGTGCCATCAGCCAACAGGAGAGCTATGGCTACACCTTC. Protein: CAISQQESYGYTF.

This sequence joins TRBV29-1 and TRBJ2-3, with 9 positions matching TRBD1. CDR3 length: 16 amino acids. Looked up from germline, CDR1 is SQVTM and CDR2 is ANQGSEA. With V trimmed by 1 base and J by 1 base, 6 bases remained unmatched. The CDR3 loop is CSVEGRWTGGTDTQYF. Written as DNA, the CDR3 is TGCAGCGTTGAAGGTCGGTGGACAGGGGGCACAGATACGCAGTATTTT.